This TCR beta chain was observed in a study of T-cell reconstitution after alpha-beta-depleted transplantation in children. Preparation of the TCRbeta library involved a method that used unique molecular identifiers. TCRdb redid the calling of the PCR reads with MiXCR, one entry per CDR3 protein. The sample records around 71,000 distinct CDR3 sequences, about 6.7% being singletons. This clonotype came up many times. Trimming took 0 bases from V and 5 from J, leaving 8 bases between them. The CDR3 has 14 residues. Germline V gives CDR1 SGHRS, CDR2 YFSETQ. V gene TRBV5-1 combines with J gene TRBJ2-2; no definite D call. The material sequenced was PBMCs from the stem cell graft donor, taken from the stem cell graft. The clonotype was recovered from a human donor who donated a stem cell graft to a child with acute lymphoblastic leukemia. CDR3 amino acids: CASSLEVATGELFF. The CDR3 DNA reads TGCGCCAGCAGCTTGGAAGTGGCAACCGGGGAGCTGTTTTTT.